This T cell receptor beta chain was sequenced in a study of Graves' ophthalmopathy and Graves' hyperthyroidism. Study-level findings and limits: The blood repertoire also included most expanded thyroid clonotypes above 0.001 frequency. Using 13 signatures, a model distinguished ophthalmopathy from stable hyperthyroidism, reaching roughly 90% sensitivity and approximately 84% specificity.

V lost 3 bases to trimming and J lost 11 bases, with 25 bases between them. Germline V gene lookup returns CDR1 DFQATT and CDR2 SNEGSKA (reference sequence). This CDR3 has 15 amino acids. The source of the PBMCs was less than 12 ml of fresh peripheral blood. Scientists amplified the TCR beta CDR3 regions from RNA transcripts. First-round RT-PCR employed HTBI primers, with a second-round multiplex PCR after it. In TCRdb, the multiplex PCR reads were re-called with MiXCR into one record per CDR3 protein. The sample holds around 600,000 distinct CDR3 sequences, roughly two fifths seen once. The count of this clonotype is one. Its antigen is unknown.

V usage is TRBV20-1 and J usage is TRBJ2-5; D tentatively reads TRBD1 or TRBD2 (5 bases each). Input material: peripheral blood. This TCR was sampled from an adult man with Graves' ophthalmopathy. The chain's CDR3 is CSASVRGAVTDTQYF. The DNA for the CDR3 is TGCAGTGCTAGCGTGAGGGGTGCCGTTACAGATACGCAGTACTTC.